This T cell receptor beta chain emerged from a study of cytotoxic CD8 clonotypes in ibrutinib-treated CLL. About the research overall: Across the patients, approximately 12 were relapsed/refractory, about 14 treatment-naive and 17 to 18 IGHV unmutated. Whole-study findings and limits: Baseline clonality, higher than in age-matched healthy donors, tracked circulating CD8+ T-cell counts. Clonality increased at ibrutinib response and stayed stable in sustained remission. At progression, however, it fell back toward baseline.

Germline loops: CDR1 MDHEN, CDR2 SYDVKM. Trimming cost V 7 bases and J 0 bases; bases outside gene matches: 15. CDR3 length: 20 residues. To note about this clone: Antigen unknown.

The assay was immunoSEQ multiplex PCR, and TCRdb's table has in-frame clones only and misses some. The sample contains about 4,200 clones, 65% to 90% of which appear only once. Source: PBMCs, taken before ibrutinib treatment. The sequence was obtained from a human donor with chronic lymphocytic leukemia. This chain joins TRBV28 and TRBJ2-1, with TRBD2 matching 13 bases. The DNA of the CDR3 is TGTGCCAGCACCGATCGACGACTAGCGGGAGGCCCGAGCTCCTACAATGAGCAGTTCTTC. This gives the protein CASTDRRLAGGPSSYNEQFF.